The TCR beta chain under discussion was sequenced for a study of blood T cell repertoires in COVID-19. Study-level background: In each case, the material was cDNA or gDNA derived from T cells, B-cell-depleted T cells, or PBMCs.

Enrolled through a virtual design, the participants were between 18 and 89 years of age and came from under 30 US areas. Trimming shortened V by 5 bases and J by 5 bases, and 4 bases separated the two germline ends. Germline-derived CDR1 and CDR2 are SQVTM and ANQGSEA. The CDR3 runs to 10 residues. Original processing methods: From reference gene primer amplification, estimates of nucleated cell counts were derived. Only in-frame clones appear in the TCRdb table, and some are missing; sequencing was by immunoSEQ multiplex PCR. The DNA gave D and trimming, while V, J and clone size come from that table. In the table there are around 450,000 clones, around 90% of which are singletons.

This clonotype originated in a man in his late teens or twenties who had recovered from COVID-19. The sequenced material came from PBMCs or T cells enriched from blood (not recorded which). This sequence joins TRBV29-1 and TRBJ2-1; D is uncertain. The CDR3 spells CSVQNNEQFF. The CDR3 region has the DNA TGCAGCGTTCAAAACAATGAGCAGTTCTTC.